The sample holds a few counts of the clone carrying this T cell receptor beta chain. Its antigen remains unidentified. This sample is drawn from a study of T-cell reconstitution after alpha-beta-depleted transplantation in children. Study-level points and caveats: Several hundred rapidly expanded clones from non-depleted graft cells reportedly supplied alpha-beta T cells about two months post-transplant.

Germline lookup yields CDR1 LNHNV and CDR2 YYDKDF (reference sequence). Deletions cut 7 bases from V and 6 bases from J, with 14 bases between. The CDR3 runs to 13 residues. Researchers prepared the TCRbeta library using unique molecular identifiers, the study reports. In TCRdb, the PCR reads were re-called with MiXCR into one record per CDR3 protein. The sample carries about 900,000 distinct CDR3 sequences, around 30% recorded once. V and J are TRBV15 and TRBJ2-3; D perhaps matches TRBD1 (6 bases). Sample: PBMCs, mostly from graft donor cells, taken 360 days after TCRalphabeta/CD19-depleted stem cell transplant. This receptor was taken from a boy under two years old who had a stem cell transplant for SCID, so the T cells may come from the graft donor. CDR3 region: CATTTGTQDTQYF. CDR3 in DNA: TGTGCCACCACCACCGGGACACAGGATACGCAGTATTTT.